These 29 T cell receptor beta chains were sequenced from one sample in a study of Ad26.COV2.S vaccination and SARS-CoV-2 variants. The treatment was: roughly 19 received Ad26.COV2.S at low or high dose, single or two shots; about 5 received placebo; per-sample allocation not given. Sampling took place 63 days after the first vaccine or placebo injection. The data were produced by immunoSEQ multiplex PCR, yet TCRdb's version contains in-frame clones alone and is incomplete. Counted here are about 350,000 clones, approximately 84% occurring once; the ten biggest clones make up less than 4%. The material sequenced was peripheral blood, taken in a trial of Ad26.COV2.S vaccine versus placebo. Receptors originate from a person between 18 and 65 years old who received the Ad26.COV2.S COVID-19 vaccine or a placebo.

The chain is built from TRBV19 and TRBJ2-5, with D maybe TRBD1 (5 bases). With 3 bases removed from V and 4 bases from J, the gap between germline ends came to 12 bases. Germline lookup yields CDR1 LNHDA and CDR2 SQIVND (reference sequence). CDR3 length: 14 amino acids. CDR3 sequence: CASSIAGQGETQYF. CDR3 bases: TGTGCCAGTAGTATCGCTGGGCAGGGAGAGACCCAGTACTTC.

V gene TRBV6-1 combines with J gene TRBJ2-3; D is ambiguous. The germline V gene encodes CDR1 MNHNS and CDR2 SASEGT. This CDR3 region has 17 residues. V shed 1 base and J shed 2 bases, with 16 bases lying between them. The CDR3 DNA sequence: TGTGCCAGCAGTGAAGAGGCTTTATGGCAGACCACAGATACGCAGTATTTT. Translating gives CASSEEALWQTTDTQYF.

The chain employs TRBV6-5 and TRBJ2-7; the D gene is possibly TRBD2 (5 bases). The CDR3 runs to 16 residues. The V end was cut by 2 bases, the J end by 1 base, with 15 bases between. Looked up from germline, CDR1 is MNHEY and CDR2 is SVGAGI. The CDR3 loop is CASSYAPGVSSYEQYF. CDR3 nucleotides: TGTGCCAGCAGTTACGCCCCCGGGGTTTCGTCCTACGAGCAGTACTTC.

The V call is TRBV19, the J call TRBJ2-7; D may match TRBD1 or TRBD2 (5 bases each). Germline CDR1 reads LNHDA; CDR2 reads SQIVND (reference sequence). Trimming pared 1 base from V and 2 bases from J, leaving 12 bases between. This CDR3 is built from 15 residues. CDR3 nucleotides: TGTGCCAGTAGTATAGGGGACGCCACGACCTACGAGCAGTACTTC. It codes for CASSIGDATTYEQYF.

The chain uses TRBV7-2 and TRBJ2-3, with D maybe TRBD2 (6 bases). Trimming stripped 2 bases from V and 3 bases from J, with 9 bases between. Germline V CDR1 and CDR2: SGHTA, FQGNSA. CDR3 length: 14 residues. The CDR3 bases are TGTGCCAGCAGCTTACCCGCGGGGACAGATACGCAGTATTTT. The encoded protein is CASSLPAGTDTQYF.

The V gene is TRBV5-5, the J gene TRBJ1-6, with 7 bases that match TRBD1. This CDR3 is 15 amino acids long. The germline V gene encodes CDR1 SGHKS and CDR2 YYEKEE (reference sequence). Losses at the gene ends were 2 bases for V and 7 bases for J; bases not matched to a gene: 6. CDR3 region: CASSLDRVGNSPLHF. In DNA form, the CDR3 reads TGTGCCAGCAGCTTAGACAGGGTTGGGAATTCACCCCTCCACTTT.

This clone was observed many times. The chain has TRBV30 and TRBJ1-5, with D possibly TRBD1 on 6 matching bases. The CDR3 is 14 residues long. Per germline, CDR1 GTSNPN and CDR2 SVGIG (reference sequence). Trimming removed 0 bases from V and 4 bases from J, with 10 bases in between. DNA for the CDR3: TGTGCCTGGAGTGTAACAGGGTCAAATCAGCCCCAGCATTTT. This translates into CAWSVTGSNQPQHF.

The V gene is TRBV3-1 (or the pseudogene TRBV3-2), the J gene TRBJ1-1; D remains unclear. This CDR3 region has 14 residues. The germline V gene encodes CDR1 LGHDT and CDR2 YNNKEL (reference sequence). Trimming stripped 5 bases from V and 5 bases from J, with 15 bases between. CDR3 bases: TGTGCCAGCAGCTTCGCCCAGGCCGGGACTGAAGCTTTCTTT. Its protein is CASSFAQAGTEAFF.

The V gene is TRBV19, the J gene TRBJ2-1; possible D gene TRBD1, 6 bases. Between the trimmed V and J ends, which lost 5 bases and 1 base, there was a span of 12 bases. The germline CDR1 and CDR2 sequences are LNHDA and SQIVND (reference sequence). The CDR3 is 15 residues long. CDR3 DNA sequence: TGTGCCAGTAGTCCTATGAGGGGGTCCTACAATGAGCAGTTCTTC. Translated: CASSPMRGSYNEQFF.

This chain uses TRBV7-8 with TRBJ2-5; 11 bases line up with TRBD1. Looked up from germline, CDR1 is SGHVS and CDR2 is FQNEAQ. The CDR3 runs 17 residues. Germline trimming cut 0 bases from V and 5 bases from J; bases unmatched to any gene: 8. CDR3 loop: CASSLAPGTGGTETQYF. CDR3 nucleotides: TGTGCCAGCAGCTTAGCTCCCGGGACAGGGGGGACGGAGACCCAGTACTTC.

The rearrangement joins TRBV25-1 to TRBJ2-1; D is possibly TRBD1 or TRBD2 (5 bases each). CDR1 is MGHDK and CDR2 is SYGVNS in the germline V gene. This CDR3 region has 14 residues. The ends were cut back, 4 bases at V and 7 bases at J, with 14 bases in the middle. CDR3 in amino acids: CASSALWGFNEQFF. DNA for the CDR3: TGTGCCAGCAGTGCCCTTTGGGGGTTTAATGAGCAGTTCTTC.

The chain couples TRBV3-1 (or the pseudogene TRBV3-2) to TRBJ2-7, with a tentative D call TRBD2 (5 bases). Germline lookup yields CDR1 LGHDT and CDR2 YNNKEL (reference sequence). Trimming pared 0 bases from V and 0 bases from J, leaving 12 bases between. This CDR3 has 16 amino acids. The CDR3 DNA follows: TGTGCCAGCAGCCAAGATTGGCTAGCAGACTCCTACGAGCAGTACTTC. Encoded protein: CASSQDWLADSYEQYF.

The chain uses TRBV4-3 and TRBJ2-3; D possibly matches TRBD1 or TRBD2 (6 bases each). The CDR3 totals 17 residues. Per germline, CDR1 LGHNA and CDR2 YSLEER. V dropped 4 bases and J dropped 8 bases, with 25 bases sitting between them. This chain's CDR3 is CASSPNGGGTTSGTQYF. The CDR3, as DNA: TGCGCCAGCAGCCCTAACGGGGGCGGGACAACATCGGGTACGCAGTATTTT.

This rearrangement joins TRBV21-1 to TRBJ1-5. TRBV21-1 is designated a pseudogene. The CDR3 contains 16 residues. The CDR3 sequence: CASRLGLVDSNQPQHF. As DNA, the CDR3 is TGTGCCAGCAGGTTAGGACTAGTAGATAGCAATCAGCCCCAGCATTTT.

V gene TRBV18 combines with J gene TRBJ2-7; either TRBD1 or TRBD2 may supply D (6 bases each). From germline, CDR1 is KGHSH and CDR2 LQKENI. The germline V and J ends were trimmed by 6 bases and 5 bases, with 11 bases remaining between them. The CDR3 is made up of 12 amino acids. The CDR3 coding sequence is TGTGCCAGCTCCCCGAGGGGGGACGAGCAGTACTTC. It codes for CASSPRGDEQYF.

The J gene is TRBJ2-2, the V gene TRBV5-4, with 10 nucleotides matching TRBD1. From germline, CDR1 is SGHNT and CDR2 YYREEE (reference sequence). The CDR3 runs to 16 residues. Trimming at V came to 3 bases and at J to 5 bases, leaving 7 bases not matched to a gene. In DNA form, the CDR3 reads TGTGCCAGCAGCTGGAGACCGGGACAGGGGACCGGGGAGCTGTTTTTT. This encodes CASSWRPGQGTGELFF.

CDR3 sequence reads: CASSVEGSSNEKLFF. Here the CDR3 DNA reads TGCGCCAGCAGCGTTGAGGGGAGTTCTAATGAAAAACTGTTTTTT. The chain combines TRBV5-1 with TRBJ1-4, with a tentative D call TRBD1 (5 bases). The CDR3 has 15 amino acids. From germline, CDR1 is SGHRS and CDR2 YFSETQ. V was clipped by 4 bases and J by 3 bases, with 13 bases between them.

The chain links TRBV19 to TRBJ1-5, with 12 bases that match TRBD1. Germline trimming cut 7 bases from V and 6 bases from J; bases unmatched to any gene: 4. Germline V gene lookup returns CDR1 LNHDA and CDR2 SQIVND (reference sequence). This CDR3 spans 14 amino acids. CDR3 in amino acids: CASTGTGGIQPQHF. DNA of the CDR3: TGTGCCAGTACCGGGACAGGGGGCATTCAGCCCCAGCATTTT.

The gene calls are TRBV5-1 and TRBJ1-6; no definite D call. V shed 3 bases and J shed 3 bases, with 10 bases lying between them. Germline CDR1 and CDR2: SGHRS and YFSETQ. CDR3 length: 15 amino acids. The CDR3 here is CASSSSPGYNSPLHF. The DNA of the CDR3 is TGCGCCAGCAGCTCCAGTCCAGGCTATAATTCACCCCTCCACTTT.

The CDR3 loop reads CASSPNRGINYGYTF. CDR3 sequence (DNA): TGTGCCAGCAGTCCGAACAGGGGAATTAACTATGGCTACACCTTC. This rearrangement joins TRBV7-2 to TRBJ1-2; 7 positions agree with TRBD1. The CDR3 has 15 residues. V gave up 6 bases and J gave up 1 base; unmatched junction bases: 8. From germline, CDR1 is SGHTA and CDR2 FQGNSA.

The genes are TRBV7-6 and TRBJ2-1; the match to TRBD2 covers 12 bases. Germline V CDR1 and CDR2: SGHVS, FNYEAQ. This CDR3 region has 15 residues. V was clipped by 8 bases and J by 2 bases; unmatched bases: 4. CDR3 DNA: TGTGCCAGCGGGACTAGCGGGCTCCCCTACAATGAGCAGTTCTTC. Translated, it gives CASGTSGLPYNEQFF.

The J gene is TRBJ1-5, the V gene TRBV10-3; 11 nucleotides match TRBD1. CDR1 and CDR2 (germline): ENHRY, SYGVKD. The junction had 4 bases not matched to a gene; V was cut back by 6 bases and J by 3 bases. The CDR3 loop spans 15 amino acids. Here the CDR3 DNA reads TGTGCCATCAGCCGGGACAGGGGGACCAATCAGCCCCAGCATTTT. Its translation is CAISRDRGTNQPQHF.

The CDR3 sequence is CASSESGRGGTEAFF. The CDR3 nucleotides read TGTGCCAGCAGTGAATCGGGCAGGGGAGGAACTGAAGCTTTCTTT. The chain joins TRBV6-1 to TRBJ1-1; D is perhaps TRBD1 (6 bases). CDR1 and CDR2 (germline): MNHNS, SASEGT. Trimming stripped 2 bases from V and 5 bases from J, with 15 bases between. The CDR3 is 15 amino acids.

J is TRBJ2-7 and V is TRBV4-3, with D possibly being TRBD1 or TRBD2 (5 bases each). In germline, CDR1 is LGHNA, CDR2 YSLEER. The CDR3 totals 14 residues. Trimming cost V 4 bases and J 0 bases, with 10 bases left between them. The CDR3 here is CASSPGRSSYEQYF. CDR3 sequence (DNA): TGCGCCAGCAGCCCGGGACGGAGCTCCTACGAGCAGTACTTC.

The chain uses TRBV5-6 and TRBJ1-1; TRBD1 is a possible D gene (6 bases). V was cut by 1 base and J by 5 bases, with 15 bases left in between. The CDR3 spans 15 residues. Germline-derived CDR1 and CDR2 are SGHDT and YYEEEE. The chain's CDR3 is CASSLRGAEGTEAFF. DNA of the CDR3: TGTGCCAGCAGCTTGCGGGGGGCGGAAGGGACTGAAGCTTTCTTT.

The chain recombines TRBV28 with TRBJ2-1; TRBD1 matches at 7 bases. Germline trimming cut 6 bases from V and 7 bases from J; bases unmatched to any gene: 6. The germline V gene encodes CDR1 MDHEN and CDR2 SYDVKM. This CDR3 is 13 amino acids long. CDR3 coding DNA: TGTGCCAGCAGCCCAGGACAGGCAAATGAGCAGTTCTTC. Its translation: CASSPGQANEQFF.

The chain couples TRBV5-1 to TRBJ2-5; 9 bases map to TRBD1. With 3 bases clipped from V and 5 bases from J, the junction kept 8 bases outside the gene matches. This CDR3 has 15 amino acids. Germline lookup yields CDR1 SGHRS and CDR2 YFSETQ. CDR3 protein: CASSSLQGAGETQYF. The CDR3 nucleotides are TGCGCCAGCAGCTCACTACAGGGGGCAGGGGAGACCCAGTACTTC.

This chain connects TRBV28 to TRBJ2-3; perhaps TRBD1 as D (5 bases). The CDR3 is 14 amino acids. The V gene's germline CDR1 is MDHEN and CDR2 SYDVKM. V was clipped by 7 bases and J by 0 bases, with 11 bases between them. CDR3 bases: TGTGCCAGCAAGGGGCTAATTAGCACAGATACGCAGTATTTT. Translated, it gives CASKGLISTDTQYF.

This clone appeared a few times. This chain connects TRBV2 to TRBJ1-5; no clear D gene. Germline V gives CDR1 SNHLY, CDR2 FYNNEI. CDR3 length: 14 amino acids. Trimming left V 2 bases short and J 4 bases short, with 9 bases between. CDR3 sequence reads: CASSERWVNQPQHF. The CDR3, as DNA: TGTGCCAGCAGTGAAAGGTGGGTGAATCAGCCCCAGCATTTT. Full variable domain (rest looked up from reference TRBV2 and TRBJ1-5): EPEVTQTPSHQVTQMGQEVILRCVPISNHLYFYWYRQILGQKVEFLVSFYNNEISEKSEIFDDQFSVERPDGSNFTLKIRSTKLEDSAMYFCASSERWVNQPQHFGDGTRLSIL.